This TCR beta chain was found in a study of tumor and adjacent non-tumor tissue in lung cancer (dated by TCRdb to about 2018). At the level of the whole study: Of the cohort, roughly 12 patients had adenocarcinoma, 2 had squamous cell carcinoma and 1 had small cell lung cancer. In total, sequencing yielded 125,075,908 productive TCRbeta reads, which works out to an average of about 4 million reads per sample. About 30 paired specimens, one tumor and one normal lung sample per patient, were profiled by TCRbeta CDR3 sequencing. Bulk TCRbeta repertoires were compared between lung tumor tissue and matched distant non-tumor lung tissue obtained from roughly 16 lung cancer patients. The 15 or so patients were aged about 30 to 80 years, included 10 men and 5 women, and had TNM stage I to III disease. Summary of the overall study and its limitations: The methods do not name the sequencing platform or mention unique molecular identifiers. Peripheral blood was not sequenced, so blood TCRbeta repertoires in these lung cancer patients were not examined. The cohort had only roughly 14 patients, and the authors noted that larger samples and more detailed clinical data are needed. In normal lung, the top 100 clones accounted for a significantly larger cumulative share of the repertoire than in tumor tissue. Tumor tissue showed significantly greater TCR diversity (inverse Simpson) than normal lung tissue (431.37 vs 166.20, P = 0.0075, Mann-Whitney U test). Significantly higher TCR diversity was found in younger patients, and higher tumor TCR diversity was associated with shorter overall and disease-free survival.

Library construction relied on multiplex PCR. For sequencing, an Illumina HiSeq 2500 was employed. TCRbeta libraries were built by three rounds of nested PCR using primers (Table S4), following protocols modified from ARM-PCR. PCR products of 200-500 bp were gel-excised and purified with the QIAquick gel extraction kit before sequencing. The study's processing was this. Reads were cleaned with Trimmomatic, merged with FLASH into complete CDR3 sequences, and assigned to V(D)J germline segments with MiTCR. VDJtools was used to compute clonal diversity as the inverse Simpson's index. In-frame sequences lacking a premature stop codon were counted as productive reads. Starting from the raw public reads, TCRdb applied fastp trimming at Q25, assembled clones with MiXCR and retained in-frame beta chains. Rows are combined by CDR3 protein, so each entry shows the most common genes and DNA. TCRdb, rather than the study authors, made the V and J calls. Present in this sample are under 150,000 distinct CDR3 sequences, around 61% of which were seen just once. The ten largest account for 18% of the sample.

CDR1 and CDR2 are read off the germline V gene as MNHNS and SASEGT. Germline trimming: 10 bases from V, 8 bases from J; junction bases outside gene matches: 18. The cysteine opens and the phenylalanine closes a CDR3 of 16 amino acids. Only CDR3 DNA is held: 48 bases, read in frame from base 1. Comment on this clonotype: The specificity of this receptor is unknown. The record has no base qualities; no much larger clone is one base away.

RNA was isolated from bulk unsorted tissue, and RNA quality was assessed with a NanoDrop ND-1000 and an Agilent 2100. All donors had newly diagnosed lung cancer, had not received prior chemotherapy, and were admitted for thoracic surgery in China between August and November 2014. Patients with previous radiotherapy or chemotherapy, or with another concurrent cancer, were excluded from the study. Surgical tissue pieces of roughly 1-2 cm3 were preserved in RNAlater solution and stored at -80 °C until use. The chain couples TRBV6-1 to TRBJ2-1, and TRBD1 aligns with 9 junction nucleotides. The clonotype comes from a man aged 60 to 69 with small cell lung cancer. The sequencing sample was made of lung tumor tissue. The CDR3 reads CANNMGRTGVTHEQFF. The bases are TGTGCCAACAATATGGGCCGGACAGGGGTTACCCATGAGCAGTTCTTC.